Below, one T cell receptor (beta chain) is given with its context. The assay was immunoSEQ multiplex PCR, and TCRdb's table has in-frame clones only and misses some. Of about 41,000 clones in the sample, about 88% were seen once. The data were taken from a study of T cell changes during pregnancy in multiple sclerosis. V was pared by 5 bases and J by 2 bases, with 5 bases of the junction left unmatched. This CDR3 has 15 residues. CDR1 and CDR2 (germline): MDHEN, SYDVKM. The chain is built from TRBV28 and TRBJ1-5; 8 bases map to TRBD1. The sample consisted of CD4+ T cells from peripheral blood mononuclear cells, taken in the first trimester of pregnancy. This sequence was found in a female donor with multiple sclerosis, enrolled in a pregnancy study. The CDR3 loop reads CASSHQGAGNQPQHF. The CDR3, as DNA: TGTGCCAGCAGTCATCAGGGGGCGGGCAATCAGCCCCAGCATTTT. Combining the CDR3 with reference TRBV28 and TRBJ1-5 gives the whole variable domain DVKVTQSSRYLVKRTGEKVFLECVQDMDHENMFWYRQDPGLGLRLIYFSYDVKMKEKGDIPEGYSVSREKKERFSLILESASTNQTSMYLCASSHQGAGNQPQHFGDGTRLSIL.